The TCR beta chain described here comes from a study of blood T cell repertoires in COVID-19. Method: immunoSEQ multiplex PCR; TCRdb's copy keeps in-frame clones and lacks some. This sample has about 210,000 clones, with approximately 81% found just once. Germline CDR1 SEHNR, CDR2 FQNEAQ (reference sequence). V was clipped by 1 base and J by 10 bases; unmatched bases: 3. The CDR3 spans 13 residues. The rearrangement uses TRBV7-9 and TRBJ1-4; 7 positions match TRBD1. The source material was PBMCs or T cells enriched from blood (not recorded which). The clonotype was recovered from a man aged 35 to 55 who had recovered from COVID-19. The CDR3 loop reads CASSLGQGGKLFF. The CDR3 DNA is TGTGCCAGCAGCTTAGGACAGGGCGGAAAACTGTTTTTT.